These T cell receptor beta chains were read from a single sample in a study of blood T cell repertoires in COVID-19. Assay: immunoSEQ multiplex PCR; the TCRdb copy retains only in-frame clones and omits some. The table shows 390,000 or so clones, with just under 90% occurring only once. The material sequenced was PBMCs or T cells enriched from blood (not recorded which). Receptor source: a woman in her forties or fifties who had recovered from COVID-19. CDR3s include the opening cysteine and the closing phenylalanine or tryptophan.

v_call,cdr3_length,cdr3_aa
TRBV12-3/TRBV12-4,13,CASTAGGLFPAFF
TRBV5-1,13,CASRRGRNTEAFF
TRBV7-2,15,CASTLSTARVNEQFF
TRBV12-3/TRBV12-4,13,CASSMGGGYGYTF
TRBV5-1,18,CASSLVPGQGAGTDTQYF
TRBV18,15,CASSPSEAPNSPLHF
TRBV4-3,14,CASSQDWTSSEQYF
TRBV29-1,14,CSVDGRGGSTEAFF
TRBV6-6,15,CASSYGDRVGYGYTF
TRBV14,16,CASSQVGGRGNSPLHF
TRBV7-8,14,CASSGGGQRETQYF
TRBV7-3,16,CASSLTGAGSYNEQFF
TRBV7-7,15,CASSLGLAGSDEQFF
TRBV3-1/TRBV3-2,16,CASSHDRLGLTTEAFF
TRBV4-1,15,CASSLRDGALYEQYF
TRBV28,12,CASRQDGDGYTF
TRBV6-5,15,CASSPTGVGLDTQYF
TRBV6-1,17,CASSEAWTVSIYNEQFF
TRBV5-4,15,CASSPSGGRQETQYF
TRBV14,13,CASSQALGDTQYF
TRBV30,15,CAWSEQGALGQPQHF
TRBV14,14,CASSQYTSTGELFF
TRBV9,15,CASSVEGLAGGQQFF
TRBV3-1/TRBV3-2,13,CASRDYRDEKLFF
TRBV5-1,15,CASSLDGGSGNTIYF
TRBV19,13,CASSRVMNTEAFF
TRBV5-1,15,CASSSGGVWANVLTF
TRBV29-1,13,CSVRDRGSYEQYF
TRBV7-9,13,CASWGGGKETQYF
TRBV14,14,CASSQDTSADTQYF
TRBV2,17,CASSEKDRVSGVFGYTF
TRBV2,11,CASTINYGYTF
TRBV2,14,CATSLQGARYEQFF
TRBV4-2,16,CASSEEGNRVGQPQHF
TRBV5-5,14,CASSLWPGGDEQYF
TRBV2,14,CASSLTGGGTEAFF
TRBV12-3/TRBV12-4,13,CASSLGRVRGYTF
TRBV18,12,CASSRTDLEAFF
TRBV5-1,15,CASSSDSHPNYGYTF
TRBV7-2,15,CASSQTGPIQETQYF
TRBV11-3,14,CASSLTEEAYEQYF
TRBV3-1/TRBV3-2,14,CASSQGSFNTEAFF
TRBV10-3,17,CAISGVDSNTLNNEQFF